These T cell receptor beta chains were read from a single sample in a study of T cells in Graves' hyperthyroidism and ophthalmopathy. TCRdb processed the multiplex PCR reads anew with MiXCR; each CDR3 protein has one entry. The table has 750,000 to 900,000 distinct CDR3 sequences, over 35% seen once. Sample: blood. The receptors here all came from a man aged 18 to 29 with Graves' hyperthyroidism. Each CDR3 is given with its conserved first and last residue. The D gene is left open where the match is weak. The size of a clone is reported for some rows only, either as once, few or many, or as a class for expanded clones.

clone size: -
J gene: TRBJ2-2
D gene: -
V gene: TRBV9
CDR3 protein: CASSVGGTGEPFF
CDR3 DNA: TGTGCCAGCAGCGTAGGGGGTACCGGGGAGCCGTTTTTT

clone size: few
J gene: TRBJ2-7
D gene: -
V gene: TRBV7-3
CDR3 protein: CASSVDLLGEQYF
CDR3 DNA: TGTGCCAGCAGCGTAGACCTGCTGGGCGAGCAGTACTTC

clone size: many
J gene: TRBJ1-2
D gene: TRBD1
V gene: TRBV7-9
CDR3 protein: CASRPQGLNYGYTF
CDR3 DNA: TGTGCCAGCAGGCCACAGGGGTTGAACTATGGCTACACCTTC

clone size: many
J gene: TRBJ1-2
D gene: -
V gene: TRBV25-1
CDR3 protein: CASSDLYGYTF
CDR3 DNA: TGTGCCAGCAGTGACCTCTATGGCTACACCTTC

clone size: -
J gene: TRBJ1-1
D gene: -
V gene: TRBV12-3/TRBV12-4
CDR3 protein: CASTLPGTPNTEAFF
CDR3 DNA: TGTGCCAGCACGTTACCCGGGACACCCAACACTGAAGCTTTCTTT

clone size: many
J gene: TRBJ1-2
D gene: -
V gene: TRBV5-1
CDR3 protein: CASSRTETYGYTF
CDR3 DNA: TGCGCCAGCAGCCGGACCGAAACTTATGGCTACACCTTC

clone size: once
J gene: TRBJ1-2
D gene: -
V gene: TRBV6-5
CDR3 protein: CASSSAGVSYTF
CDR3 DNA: TGTGCCAGCAGCTCAGCGGGGGTTAGCTACACCTTC

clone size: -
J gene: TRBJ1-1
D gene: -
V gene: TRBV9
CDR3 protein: CASSVEGRGSEAFF
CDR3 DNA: TGTGCCAGCAGCGTAGAGGGGAGGGGATCTGAAGCTTTCTTT

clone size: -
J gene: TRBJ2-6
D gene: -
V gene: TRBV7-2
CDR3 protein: CASSQMTGANVLTF
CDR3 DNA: TGCGCCAGCAGCCAAATGACTGGGGCCAACGTCCTGACTTTC

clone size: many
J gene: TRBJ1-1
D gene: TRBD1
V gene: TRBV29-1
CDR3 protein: CSVDSGTGVTEAFF
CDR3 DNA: TGCAGCGTTGACTCCGGGACAGGGGTTACTGAAGCTTTCTTT

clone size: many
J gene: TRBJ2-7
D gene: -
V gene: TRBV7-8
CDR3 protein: CASSSPQIEQYF
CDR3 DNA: TGTGCCAGCAGCTCCCCTCAAATCGAGCAGTACTTC

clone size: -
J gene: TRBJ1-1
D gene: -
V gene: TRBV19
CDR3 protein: CASSIFPRGSTEAFF
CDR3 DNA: TGTGCCAGTAGTATATTCCCCCGCGGGTCCACTGAAGCTTTCTTT

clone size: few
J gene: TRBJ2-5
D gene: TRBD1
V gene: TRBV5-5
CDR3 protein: CASSLRTGSETQYF
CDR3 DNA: TGTGCCAGCAGCCTAAGGACAGGGTCAGAGACCCAGTACTTC

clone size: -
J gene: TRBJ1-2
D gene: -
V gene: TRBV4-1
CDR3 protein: CASSLTGTLNGYTF
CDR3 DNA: TGCGCCAGCAGCCTCACTGGGACTCTGAATGGCTACACCTTC

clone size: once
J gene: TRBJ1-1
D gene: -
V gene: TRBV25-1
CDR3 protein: CASFMPNTEAFF
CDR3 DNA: TGTGCCAGCTTTATGCCGAACACTGAAGCTTTCTTT

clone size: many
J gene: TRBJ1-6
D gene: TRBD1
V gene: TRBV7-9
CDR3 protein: CASSRRDRDPTLHF
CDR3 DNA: TGTGCCAGCAGCCGACGGGACAGGGACCCCACCCTCCACTTT

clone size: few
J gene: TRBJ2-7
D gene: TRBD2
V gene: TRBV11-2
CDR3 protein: CASSGRGVYEQYF
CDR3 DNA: TGTGCCAGCAGCGGGAGGGGCGTCTACGAGCAGTACTTC

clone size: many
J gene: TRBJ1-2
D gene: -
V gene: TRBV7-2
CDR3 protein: CASREAGVGYTF
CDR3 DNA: TGTGCCAGCAGAGAGGCAGGGGTCGGCTACACCTTC

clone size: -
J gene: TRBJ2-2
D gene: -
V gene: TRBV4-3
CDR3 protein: CASSQDFGGTGELFF
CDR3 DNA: TGCGCCAGCAGCCAAGATTTTGGGGGCACCGGGGAGCTGTTTTTT

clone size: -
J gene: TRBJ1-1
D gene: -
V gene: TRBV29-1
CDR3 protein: CSVEGGGSLNTEAFF
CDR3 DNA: TGCAGCGTTGAGGGCGGGGGGTCACTGAACACTGAAGCTTTCTTT

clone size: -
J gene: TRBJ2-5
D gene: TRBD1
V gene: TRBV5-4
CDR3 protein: CASSHTGVGETQYF
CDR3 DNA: TGTGCCAGCAGCCACACAGGGGTCGGAGAGACCCAGTACTTC